The 17 T cell receptor beta chains given below trace back to one sample, sequenced in a study of monozygotic twins with inflammatory bowel disease. TCRdb reprocessed the 5' RACE reads and keeps a single row for each CDR3 protein, giving no DNA. The sample data list approximately 400,000 distinct CDR3 sequences. Sample: blood. Receptors originate from a human donor with ulcerative colitis or Crohn's disease, or a healthy co-twin of an affected twin (not recorded which).

This chain connects TRBV7-9 to TRBJ1-1; TCRdb's D call of TRBD1 is untestable without DNA. In germline, CDR1 is SEHNR, CDR2 FQNEAQ (reference sequence). The CDR3 sequence is 14 residues long. The CDR3 loop reads CASSLNPGHTEAFF.

The chain uses TRBV19 and TRBJ2-5; TCRdb designates TRBD1, a call that cannot be tested without DNA. The CDR3 consists of 14 residues. Germline-derived CDR1 and CDR2 are LNHDA and SQIVND (reference sequence). CDR3 loop: CASTPTVFQETQYF.

The chain couples TRBV6-2 or TRBV6-3 to TRBJ2-7; the D gene TCRdb calls, TRBD2, cannot be checked with no DNA. The CDR3 consists of 16 residues. Looked up from germline, CDR1 is MNHEY and CDR2 is SVGEGT. This chain's CDR3 is CASSYSEGGPSGEQYF.

The chain combines TRBV19 with TRBJ2-1; TCRdb calls TRBD2, which cannot be checked without DNA. CDR3 size: 15 residues. CDR1 is LNHDA, CDR2 SQIVND, per germline (reference sequence). The CDR3 is CEPNVGSQSYNEQFF.

This rearrangement joins TRBV27 to TRBJ2-7; TCRdb returns TRBD1, unconfirmable since there is no DNA. The CDR3 loop spans 13 amino acids. Germline assignment: CDR1 MNHEY and CDR2 SMNVEV (reference sequence). CDR3 amino acids: CASSSPDRGEQYF.

This rearrangement joins TRBV6-1 to TRBJ2-7; the D call of TRBD2 rests on TCRdb alone, since no DNA is present to check it. This CDR3 is 16 amino acids long. The germline V gene encodes CDR1 MNHNS and CDR2 SASEGT. CDR3 protein: CASSEGLAGTGHEQYF.

This chain joins TRBV6-1 and TRBJ2-1; absent DNA, TCRdb's TRBD1 call cannot be checked. The CDR3 is made up of 15 amino acids. From germline, CDR1 is MNHNS and CDR2 SASEGT. Here the CDR3 reads CASRPRGSPRDEQFF.

V is TRBV7-9 and J is TRBJ2-1; TCRdb's assignment of TRBD1 cannot be checked, as there is no DNA. From germline, CDR1 is SEHNR and CDR2 FQNEAQ (reference sequence). This CDR3 contains 12 residues. The CDR3 here is CASSSTGQEEFF.

This chain uses TRBV7-2 with TRBJ2-1. The CDR3 sequence is 15 residues long. CDR1 and CDR2 from the germline V gene are SGHTA and FQGNSA. This CDR3 is CASSLELLIMGEQFF.

The chain has TRBV3-1 and TRBJ2-1; TCRdb outputs TRBD1, but without DNA this stays unchecked. This CDR3 contains 17 residues. Germline V gives CDR1 LGHDT, CDR2 YNNKEL (reference sequence). This chain's CDR3 is CASSYYVGGPSYNEQFF.

The chain recombines TRBV2 with TRBJ2-2. The CDR3 sequence is 15 residues long. CDR1 and CDR2 (germline): SNHLY, FYNNEI. The CDR3 protein is CASSGIARATGELFF.

This chain links TRBV9 with TRBJ2-7; without DNA, the TCRdb call of TRBD2 cannot be checked. There are 13 residues in the CDR3. CDR1 and CDR2 from the germline V gene are SGDLS and YYNGEE. Here the CDR3 reads CASSSGTSGEQYF.

V gene TRBV7-9 combines with J gene TRBJ2-4; the D call of TRBD2 rests on TCRdb alone, since no DNA is present to check it. The germline V gene encodes CDR1 SEHNR and CDR2 FQNEAQ (reference sequence). The CDR3 loop spans 16 amino acids. The CDR3 loop reads CASSFPEAGGLDIQYF.

The chain employs TRBV20-1 and TRBJ2-5; the TCRdb call, TRBD1, lacks DNA for checking. There are 15 residues in the CDR3. Germline V gene sequence: CDR1 DFQATT, CDR2 SNEGSKA (reference sequence). The CDR3 sequence is CSARDPLDNQETQYF.

The chain recombines TRBV5-1 with TRBJ1-1. This CDR3 has 15 residues. Looked up from germline, CDR1 is SGHRS and CDR2 is YFSETQ. The CDR3 sequence: CASSLRALRNTEAFF.

The chain carries TRBV20-1 and TRBJ2-7; TCRdb outputs TRBD1, but without DNA this stays unchecked. Per germline, CDR1 DFQATT and CDR2 SNEGSKA (reference sequence). The CDR3 runs 13 residues. CDR3 loop: CSAAGTGALEQYF.

The chain joins TRBV4-2 to TRBJ2-7; the TCRdb call, TRBD1, lacks DNA for checking. The CDR3 is 14 amino acids. Germline-derived CDR1 and CDR2 are LGHNA and YNFKEQ. CDR3 protein: CASSLHPEGYEQYF.